Detailed here is one T cell receptor beta chain. This sample is drawn from a study of cytomegalovirus exposure and HLA in healthy donors. Study-level information: Caucasian-associated ancestry cluster membership applied to over 80% of around 400 genotyped donors.

The junction had 0 bases not matched to a gene; V was cut back by 4 bases and J by 4 bases. This CDR3 is 13 amino acids long. CDR1 MNHNY and CDR2 SVGAGI come from the germline V gene (reference sequence). 13 Jbeta primers and 60 Vbeta primers were used for the PCR. Sequencing was performed with immunoSEQ multiplex PCR; in TCRdb, only in-frame clones are kept and a portion is missing. The data contain 150,000 or so clones, 65% to 80% of them seen just once; the ten biggest clones take up about 12%. The source material was PBMCs. This sequence joins TRBV6-6 and TRBJ2-3, with 9 bases lining up with TRBD1. The TCR comes from a middle-aged man in good health and CMV-seropositive. CDR3: CASSWTGADTQYF. The CDR3 DNA reads TGTGCCAGCAGTTGGACAGGGGCAGATACGCAGTATTTT.